Listed here is a single T cell receptor (beta chain). Under the authors' procedure: Nucleated cell counts were estimated from reference gene primer amplification. The method was immunoSEQ multiplex PCR; TCRdb's version includes in-frame clones alone and lacks a portion of them. Clone size and V and J calls were adopted from that table, with D and trimming inferred from the DNA. The data contain about 140,000 clones, roughly 90% of them singletons. This sample was taken from a study of blood T cell repertoires in COVID-19. The wider study: Spain, Italy and the United States supplied samples that represented acute and convalescent COVID-19. Nucleic acid was either cDNA or gDNA, and it came from T cells, B-cell-depleted T cells, or PBMCs.

The sequence was obtained from a man aged 65 to 79 with acute or convalescent COVID-19. The sample taken for sequencing was peripheral blood.

CDR3 in amino acids: CASSQSGVLRGEQFF. The CDR3, as DNA: TGCGCCAGCAGCCAGAGTGGCGTATTGCGGGGTGAGCAGTTCTTC. V and J are TRBV4-1 and TRBJ2-1; maybe TRBD2 (6 bases). From germline, CDR1 is MGHRA and CDR2 YSYEKL. This CDR3 contains 15 residues. V lost 3 bases to trimming and J lost 9 bases, with 18 bases between them.